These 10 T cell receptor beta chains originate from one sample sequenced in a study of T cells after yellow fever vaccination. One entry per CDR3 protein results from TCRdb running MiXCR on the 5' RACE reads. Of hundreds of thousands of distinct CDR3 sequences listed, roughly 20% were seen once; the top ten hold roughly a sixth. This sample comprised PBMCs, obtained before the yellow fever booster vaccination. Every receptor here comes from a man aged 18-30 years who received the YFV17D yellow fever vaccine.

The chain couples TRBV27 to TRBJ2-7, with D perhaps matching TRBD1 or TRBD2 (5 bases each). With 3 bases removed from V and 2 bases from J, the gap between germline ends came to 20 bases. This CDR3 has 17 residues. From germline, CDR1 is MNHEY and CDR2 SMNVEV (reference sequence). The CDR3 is CASSFHGPGTVTYEQYF. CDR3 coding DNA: TGTGCCAGCAGTTTTCACGGTCCAGGGACCGTCACCTACGAGCAGTACTTC.

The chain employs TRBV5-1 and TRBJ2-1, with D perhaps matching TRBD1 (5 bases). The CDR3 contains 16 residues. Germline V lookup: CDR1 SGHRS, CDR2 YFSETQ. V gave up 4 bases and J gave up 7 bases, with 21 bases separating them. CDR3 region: CASSQGGTVSGNEQFF. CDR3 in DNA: TGCGCCAGCAGCCAGGGTGGTACAGTTTCGGGTAATGAGCAGTTCTTC.

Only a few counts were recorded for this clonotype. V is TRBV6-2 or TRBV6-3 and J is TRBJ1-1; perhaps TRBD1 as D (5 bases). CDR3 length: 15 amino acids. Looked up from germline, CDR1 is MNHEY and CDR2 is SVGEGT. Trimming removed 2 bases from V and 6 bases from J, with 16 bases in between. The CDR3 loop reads CASSYGGVRFSEAFF. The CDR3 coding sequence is TGTGCCAGCAGTTACGGGGGGGTGCGGTTCTCTGAAGCTTTCTTT.

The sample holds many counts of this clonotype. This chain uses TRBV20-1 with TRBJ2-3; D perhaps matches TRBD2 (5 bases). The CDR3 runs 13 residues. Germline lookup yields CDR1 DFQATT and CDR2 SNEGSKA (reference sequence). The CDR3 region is CRTAELFTDTQYF. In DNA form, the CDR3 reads TGCAGAACAGCGGAACTTTTCACAGATACGCAGTATTTT.

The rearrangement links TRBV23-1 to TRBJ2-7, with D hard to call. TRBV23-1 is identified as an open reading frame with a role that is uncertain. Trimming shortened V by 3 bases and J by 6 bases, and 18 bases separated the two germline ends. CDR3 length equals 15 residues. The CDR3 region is CASSHFDRLISEQYV. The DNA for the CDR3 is TGCGCCAGCAGTCACTTCGACCGTCTTATTAGCGAGCAGTACGTC.

In DNA, the CDR3 is TGTGCCAGCAGTGAAACAAGAACTAATGAAAAACTGTTTTTT. Translation: CASSETRTNEKLFF. V and J are TRBV6-1 and TRBJ1-4; D not resolved. Germline V gene lookup returns CDR1 MNHNS and CDR2 SASEGT. The CDR3 contains 14 residues. V was cut by 2 bases and J by 1 base, with 5 bases left in between.

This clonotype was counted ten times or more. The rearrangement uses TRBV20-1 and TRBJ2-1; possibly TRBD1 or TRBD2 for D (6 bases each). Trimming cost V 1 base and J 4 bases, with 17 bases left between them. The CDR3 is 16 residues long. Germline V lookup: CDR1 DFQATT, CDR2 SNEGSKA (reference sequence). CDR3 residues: CSARALGGLHYNEQFF. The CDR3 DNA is TGCAGTGCTAGAGCTTTAGGGGGACTCCATTACAATGAGCAGTTCTTC.

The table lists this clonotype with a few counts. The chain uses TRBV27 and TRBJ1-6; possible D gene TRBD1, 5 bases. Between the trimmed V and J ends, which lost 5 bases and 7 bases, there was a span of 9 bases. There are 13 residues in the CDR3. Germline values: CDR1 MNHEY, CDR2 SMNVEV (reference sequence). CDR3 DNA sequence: TGTGCCAGCAGTCTAGGGGCCAATTCACCCCTCCACTTT. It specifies CASSLGANSPLHF.

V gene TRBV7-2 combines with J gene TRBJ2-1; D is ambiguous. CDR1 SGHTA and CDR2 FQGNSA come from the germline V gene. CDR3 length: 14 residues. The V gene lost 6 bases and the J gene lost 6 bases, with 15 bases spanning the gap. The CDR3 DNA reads TGTGCCAGCAGTTACCCCCCCGCGGCCAATGAGCAGTTCTTC. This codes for CASSYPPAANEQFF.

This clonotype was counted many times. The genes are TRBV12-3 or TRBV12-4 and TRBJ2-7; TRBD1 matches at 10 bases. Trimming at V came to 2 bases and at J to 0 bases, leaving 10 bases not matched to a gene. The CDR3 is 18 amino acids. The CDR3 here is CASSLIPGQGPSSYEQYV. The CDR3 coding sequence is TGTGCCAGCAGTTTAATCCCGGGACAGGGGCCGAGCTCCTACGAGCAGTACGTC.